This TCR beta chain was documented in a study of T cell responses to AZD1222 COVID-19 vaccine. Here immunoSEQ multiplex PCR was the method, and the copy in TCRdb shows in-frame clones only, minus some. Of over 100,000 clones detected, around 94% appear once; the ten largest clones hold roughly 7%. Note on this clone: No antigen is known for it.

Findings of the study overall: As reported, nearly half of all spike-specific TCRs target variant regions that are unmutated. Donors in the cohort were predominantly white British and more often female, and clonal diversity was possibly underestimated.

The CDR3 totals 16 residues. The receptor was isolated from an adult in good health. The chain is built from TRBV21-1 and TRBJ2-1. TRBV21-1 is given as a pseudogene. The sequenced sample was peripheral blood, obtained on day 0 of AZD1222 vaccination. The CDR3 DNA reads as TGTGCCAGCAGCCCAAACTTGAGGTGGGGCTACAATGAGCAGTTCTTC. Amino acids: CASSPNLRWGYNEQFF.